This T cell receptor (beta chain) was identified in a study of vaccination and CD4 T cells after COVID-19. Study-wide results and limits: In convalescent patients, a median roughly 86% of reactive clones appeared only post-vaccination. The authors studied relatively few convalescent patients and analyzed no early post-infection timepoints.

Regarding treatment: roughly 11-day PBMC culture with coronavirus spike peptide pools or control peptides (ViraFEST assay). Germline-derived CDR1 and CDR2 are DFQATT and SNEGSKA (reference sequence). The V end was cut by 8 bases, the J end by 7 bases, with 12 bases between. The CDR3 sequence is 11 residues long. About this clonotype itself: The antigen remains undetermined.

Cultured CD4+ T-cell DNA underwent Oncomine TCR Beta short-read sequencing. The template was genomic DNA from cultured CD4+ T cells. MiXCR, run by TCRdb on the PCR reads, gives a single entry per CDR3 protein. The sample has 5,000 or so distinct CDR3 sequences, about 71% seen once. The origin of this receptor is a human donor who had recovered from COVID-19. The gene calls are TRBV20-1 and TRBJ1-5; TRBD1 is a possible D gene (5 bases). Sequenced input: CD4+ T cells from blood, cultured in vitro. CDR3 sequence (DNA): TGCAGTATCCGGGGGGTACAGCCCCAGCATTTT. Its protein is CSIRGVQPQHF.